This passage covers 13 T cell receptor beta chains from one sample sequenced in a study of T cell responses to AZD1222 COVID-19 vaccine. The table came from immunoSEQ multiplex PCR; TCRdb's copy has only in-frame clones and leaves some out. The sample lists about 25,000 clones; around 86% were seen once. The source material was peripheral blood, sampled 28 days after the second AZD1222 dose. The receptors shown here come from an adult who received the AZD1222 COVID-19 vaccine.

This rearrangement joins TRBV19 to TRBJ1-2; weak D call: TRBD1 (6 bases). The CDR3 is made up of 15 amino acids. V gave up 3 bases and J gave up 1 base, with 12 bases separating them. Germline CDR1 reads LNHDA; CDR2 reads SQIVND (reference sequence). The DNA of the CDR3 is TGTGCCAGTAGTATCTGGGGGCCAGATAACTATGGCTACACCTTC. Protein sequence: CASSIWGPDNYGYTF.

Only one count was recorded for this clone. V and J are TRBV5-5 and TRBJ1-1; D not certain. V was cut by 0 bases and J by 4 bases, with 7 bases left in between. The V gene's germline CDR1 is SGHKS and CDR2 YYEKEE (reference sequence). This CDR3 region has 13 residues. Written as DNA, the CDR3 is TGTGCCAGCAGCTTGGGCCAGAGCACTGAAGCTTTCTTT. It codes for CASSLGQSTEAFF.

The CDR3 reads CASSQEIGGWGRTEAFF. The CDR3 nucleotides are TGTGCCAGCAGCCAAGAGATAGGGGGATGGGGTCGCACTGAAGCTTTCTTT. The chain joins TRBV4-2 to TRBJ1-1; perhaps TRBD1 as D (6 bases). CDR1 LGHNA and CDR2 YNFKEQ come from the germline V gene. V was shortened by 0 bases and J by 4 bases, with 18 bases between the two germline ends. The CDR3 is 17 residues long.

This clone has only one observation. The chain couples TRBV5-5 to TRBJ2-7; D is uncertain. The CDR3 is made up of 16 amino acids. Trimming stripped 4 bases from V and 2 bases from J, with 19 bases between. The germline V gene has CDR1 SGHKS and CDR2 YYEKEE (reference sequence). The CDR3 coding sequence is TGTGCCAGCAGCAACGCCGGGTCAACAATTCCCTACGAGCAGTACTTC. It codes for CASSNAGSTIPYEQYF.

The rearrangement joins TRBV5-4 to TRBJ2-1; a possible D gene is TRBD2 (6 bases). Germline CDR1 reads SGHNT; CDR2 reads YYREEE (reference sequence). This CDR3 spans 16 amino acids. Trimming pared 4 bases from V and 0 bases from J, leaving 14 bases between. DNA of the CDR3: TGTGCCAGCAGCCCAAGGGCGGGGATCTCCTACAATGAGCAGTTCTTC. The encoded protein is CASSPRAGISYNEQFF.

The table lists this clone with a few counts. The chain joins TRBV9 to TRBJ1-1, with no clear D. CDR1 is SGDLS and CDR2 is YYNGEE in the germline V gene. There are 15 residues in the CDR3. Between the trimmed V and J ends, which lost 1 base and 1 base, there was a span of 11 bases. CDR3 DNA sequence: TGTGCCAGCAGCGTAAGTGGACGCTGGAACACTGAAGCTTTCTTT. Translation: CASSVSGRWNTEAFF.

The chain recombines TRBV7-3 with TRBJ2-2, with 9 bases lining up with TRBD2. Germline V gene data show CDR1 as SGHTA and CDR2 as FQGTGA. Germline trimming cut 4 bases from V and 4 bases from J; bases unmatched to any gene: 10. The CDR3 is 17 amino acids. CDR3 loop: CASSSLSGSPPTGELFF. Here the CDR3 DNA reads TGTGCCAGCAGCTCACTTAGCGGGAGTCCCCCCACCGGGGAGCTGTTTTTT.

This clone was detected a few times. The V call is TRBV7-6, the J call TRBJ1-5; 8 bases align to TRBD1. The germline V gene has CDR1 SGHVS and CDR2 FNYEAQ. The CDR3 covers 16 residues. The ends lost 0 bases at V and 6 bases at J; junction bases unmatched: 7. CDR3 sequence (DNA): TGTGCCAGCAGCTTAGCGGCGGGACAGGTCAGTCAGCCCCAGCATTTT. This encodes CASSLAAGQVSQPQHF.

The chain has TRBV28 and TRBJ1-2; 9 nucleotides line up with TRBD1. The CDR3 extends over 16 amino acids. Germline V lookup: CDR1 MDHEN, CDR2 SYDVKM. After removal of 2 bases from V and 0 bases from J, the junction contained 4 bases not matched to a gene. The CDR3 spells CASSLDRGFTNYGYTF. The CDR3 DNA is TGTGCCAGCAGTTTAGACAGGGGGTTTACTAACTATGGCTACACCTTC.

The rearrangement links TRBV5-1 to TRBJ2-7; D is unclear. The CDR3 runs to 14 residues. Germline values: CDR1 SGHRS, CDR2 YFSETQ. V was trimmed by 0 bases and J by 2 bases, leaving 9 bases between them. The CDR3 DNA sequence: TGCGCCAGCAGCTTGGTCCAGTTCCCCTACGAGCAGTACTTC. Amino acid sequence: CASSLVQFPYEQYF. Together with reference TRBV5-1 and TRBJ2-7, the CDR3 gives the full variable domain: KAGVTQTPRYLIKTRGQQVTLSCSPISGHRSVSWYQQTPGQGLQFLFEYFSETQRNKGNFPGRFSGRQFSNSRSEMNVSTLELGDSALYLCASSLVQFPYEQYFGPGTRLTVT.

V gene TRBV4-1 combines with J gene TRBJ2-1; D possibly corresponds to TRBD2 (5 bases). Germline CDR1 MGHRA, CDR2 YSYEKL. V gave up 0 bases and J gave up 5 bases, with 17 bases separating them. The CDR3 sequence is 17 residues long. The CDR3 DNA is TGCGCCAGCAGCCAAGAGTGGAGGACGGCGGGCCACAATGAGCAGTTCTTC. As protein: CASSQEWRTAGHNEQFF.

Only a few counts were recorded for this clone. The CDR3 region is CASRDRAYYGYTF. The DNA for the CDR3 is TGTGCCAGCAGAGACAGGGCTTACTATGGCTACACCTTC. The chain has TRBV6-4 and TRBJ1-2, with TRBD1 matching over 7 bases. Germline V gene sequence: CDR1 MRHNA, CDR2 SNTAGT. The trim removed 6 bases at V and 3 bases at J, leaving 4 bases unmatched. CDR3 length equals 13 residues.

V gene TRBV4-3 combines with J gene TRBJ2-1, with 7 bases aligning to TRBD1. V trimming: 0 bases; J trimming: 2 bases; junction bases outside the gene matches: 4. CDR3 length equals 16 residues. Germline V lookup: CDR1 LGHNA, CDR2 YSLEER. The chain's CDR3 is CASSQETGEPYNEQFF. DNA of the CDR3: TGCGCCAGCAGCCAAGAAACAGGGGAGCCCTACAATGAGCAGTTCTTC.